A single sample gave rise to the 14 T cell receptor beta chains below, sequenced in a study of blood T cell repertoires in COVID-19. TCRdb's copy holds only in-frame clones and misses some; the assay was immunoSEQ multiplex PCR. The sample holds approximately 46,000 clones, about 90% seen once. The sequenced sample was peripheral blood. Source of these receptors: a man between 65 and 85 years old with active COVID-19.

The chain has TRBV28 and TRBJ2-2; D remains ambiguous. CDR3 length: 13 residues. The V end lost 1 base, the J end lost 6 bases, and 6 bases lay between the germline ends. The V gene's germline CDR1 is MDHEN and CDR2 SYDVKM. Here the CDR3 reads CASSLSVPGELFF. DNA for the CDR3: TGTGCCAGCAGTTTATCCGTTCCCGGGGAGCTGTTTTTT.

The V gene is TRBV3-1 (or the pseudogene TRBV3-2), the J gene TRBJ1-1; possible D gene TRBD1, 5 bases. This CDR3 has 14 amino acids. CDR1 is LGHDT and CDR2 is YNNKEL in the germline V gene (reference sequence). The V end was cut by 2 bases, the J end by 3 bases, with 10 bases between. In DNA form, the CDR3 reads TGTGCCAGCAGCCAACAGGGAAGAGACACTGAAGCTTTCTTT. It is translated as CASSQQGRDTEAFF.

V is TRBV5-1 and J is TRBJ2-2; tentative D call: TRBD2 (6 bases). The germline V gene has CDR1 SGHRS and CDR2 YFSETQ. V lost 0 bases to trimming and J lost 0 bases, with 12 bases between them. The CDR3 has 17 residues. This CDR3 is CASSLAGDSANTGELFF. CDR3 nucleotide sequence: TGCGCCAGCAGCTTGGCGGGGGATAGCGCGAACACCGGGGAGCTGTTTTTT.

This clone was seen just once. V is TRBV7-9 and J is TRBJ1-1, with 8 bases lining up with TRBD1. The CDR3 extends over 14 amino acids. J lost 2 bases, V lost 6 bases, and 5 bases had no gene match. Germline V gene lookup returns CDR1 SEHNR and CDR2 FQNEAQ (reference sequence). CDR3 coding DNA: TGTGCCAGCAGTGAGGGACAGGTTAACACTGAAGCTTTCTTT. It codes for CASSEGQVNTEAFF.

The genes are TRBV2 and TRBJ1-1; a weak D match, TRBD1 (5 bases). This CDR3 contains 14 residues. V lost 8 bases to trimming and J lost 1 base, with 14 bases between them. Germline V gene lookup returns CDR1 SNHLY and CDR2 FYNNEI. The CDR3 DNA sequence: TGTGCCAGCCAAGTCAGGGTCAGGAACACTGAAGCTTTCTTT. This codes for CASQVRVRNTEAFF.

This CDR3 reads CASSLEGRGQETQYF. The CDR3 DNA sequence: TGTGCCAGCAGCTTAGAAGGACGGGGCCAAGAGACCCAGTACTTC. The rearrangement uses TRBV11-1 and TRBJ2-5, with D perhaps TRBD2 (5 bases). Trimming cost V 1 base and J 1 base, with 10 bases left between them. Per germline, CDR1 SGHAT and CDR2 FQDESV (reference sequence). This CDR3 region has 15 residues. The full variable domain, in which reference TRBV11-1 and TRBJ2-5 provide the parts outside the CDR3, is EAEVAQSPRYKITEKSQAVAFWCDPISGHATLYWYRQILGQGPELLVQFQDESVVDDSQLPKDRFSAERLKGVDSTLKIQPAELGDSAMYLCASSLEGRGQETQYFGPGTRLLVL.

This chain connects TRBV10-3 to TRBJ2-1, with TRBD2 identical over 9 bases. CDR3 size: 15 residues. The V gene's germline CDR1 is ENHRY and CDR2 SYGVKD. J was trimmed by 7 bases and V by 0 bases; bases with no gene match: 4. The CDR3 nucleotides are TGTGCCATCAGTGAGTCGAGCCTAGCGGGGAATGAGCAGTTCTTC. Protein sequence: CAISESSLAGNEQFF.

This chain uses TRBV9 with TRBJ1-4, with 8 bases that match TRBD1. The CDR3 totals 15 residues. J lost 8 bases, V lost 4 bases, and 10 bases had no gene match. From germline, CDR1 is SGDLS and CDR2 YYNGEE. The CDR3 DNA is TGTGCCAGCAGCCTTACGACAGGGGCGGAGGAAAAACTGTTTTTT. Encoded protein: CASSLTTGAEEKLFF.

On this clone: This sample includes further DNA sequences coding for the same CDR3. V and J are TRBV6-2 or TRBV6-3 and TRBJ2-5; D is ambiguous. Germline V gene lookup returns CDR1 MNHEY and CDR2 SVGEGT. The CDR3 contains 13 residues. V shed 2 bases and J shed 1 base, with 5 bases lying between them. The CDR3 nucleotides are TGTGCCAGCAGTTACAGCCGCCAAGAGACCCAGTACTTC. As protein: CASSYSRQETQYF.

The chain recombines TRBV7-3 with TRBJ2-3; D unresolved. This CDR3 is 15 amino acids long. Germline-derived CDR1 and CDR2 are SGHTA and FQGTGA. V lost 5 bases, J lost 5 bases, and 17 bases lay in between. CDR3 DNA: TGTGCCAGCAGCCTCTACGTTTCTAGTCAAGATACGCAGTATTTT. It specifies CASSLYVSSQDTQYF.

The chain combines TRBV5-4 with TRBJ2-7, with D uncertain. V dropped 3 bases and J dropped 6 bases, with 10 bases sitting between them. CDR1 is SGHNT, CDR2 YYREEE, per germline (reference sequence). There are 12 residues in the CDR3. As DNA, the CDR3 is TGTGCCAGCAGCTCCATCTTCGGCGAGCAGTACTTC. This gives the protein CASSSIFGEQYF.

Here the CDR3 DNA reads TGTGCCAGCCGCTCCGAAGGGGGGGTCGGCTACGAGCAGTACTTC. Protein: CASRSEGGVGYEQYF. The chain has TRBV6-5 and TRBJ2-7, with D tentatively TRBD2 (7 bases). Germline values: CDR1 MNHEY, CDR2 SVGAGI. The CDR3 loop spans 15 amino acids. The germline V and J ends were trimmed by 8 bases and 3 bases, with 20 bases remaining between them.

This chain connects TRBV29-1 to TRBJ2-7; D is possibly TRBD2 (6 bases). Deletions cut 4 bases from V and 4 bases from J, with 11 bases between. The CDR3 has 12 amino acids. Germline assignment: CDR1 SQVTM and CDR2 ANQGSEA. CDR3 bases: TGCAGCGTTGGGGCCGGAGGGTACGAGCAGTACTTC. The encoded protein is CSVGAGGYEQYF.

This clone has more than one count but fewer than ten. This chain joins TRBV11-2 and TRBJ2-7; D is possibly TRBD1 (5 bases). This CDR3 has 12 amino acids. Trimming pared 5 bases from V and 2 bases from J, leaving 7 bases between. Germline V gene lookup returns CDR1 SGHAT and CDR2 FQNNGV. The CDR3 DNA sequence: TGTGCCAGCAGCGACAGTCCCTACGAGCAGTACTTC. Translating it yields CASSDSPYEQYF.